This TCR beta chain stems from a study of neurological immune-mediated disorders. Many counts were recorded for this clonotype. V dropped 3 bases and J dropped 6 bases, with 11 bases sitting between them. CDR3 length: 13 amino acids. CDR1 is MNHEY and CDR2 is SMNVEV in the germline V gene (reference sequence). TCRdb called the 5' RACE reads again in MiXCR, with one record for every CDR3 protein. The table includes about 17,000 distinct CDR3 sequences, around 3.4% detected once. A blood bank in Maryland, USA, provided the volunteers who served as healthy controls. The chain has TRBV27 and TRBJ1-2, with D perhaps TRBD1 (6 bases). Sequencing was carried out using CD8+ T cells from blood. This receptor was taken from a woman aged 40-49 years in good health. CDR3: CASSLSGAHGYTF. In nucleotides, the CDR3 is TGTGCCAGCAGTTTGTCGGGGGCGCATGGCTACACCTTC.